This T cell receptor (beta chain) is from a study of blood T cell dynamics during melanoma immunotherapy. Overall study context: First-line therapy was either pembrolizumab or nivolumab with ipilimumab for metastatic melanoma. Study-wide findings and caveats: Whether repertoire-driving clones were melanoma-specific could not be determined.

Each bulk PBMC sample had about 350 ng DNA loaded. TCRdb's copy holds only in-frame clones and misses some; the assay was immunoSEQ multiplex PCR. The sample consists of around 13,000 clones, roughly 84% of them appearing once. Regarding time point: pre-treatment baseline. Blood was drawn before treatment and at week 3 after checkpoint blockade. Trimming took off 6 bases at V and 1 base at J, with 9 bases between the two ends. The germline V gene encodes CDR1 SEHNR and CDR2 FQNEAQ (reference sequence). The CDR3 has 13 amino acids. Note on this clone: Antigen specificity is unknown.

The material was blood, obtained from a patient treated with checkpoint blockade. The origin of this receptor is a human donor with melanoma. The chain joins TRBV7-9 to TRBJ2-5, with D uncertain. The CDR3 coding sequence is TGTGCCAGCAGGTCTGTGGGCCAAGAGACCCAGTACTTC. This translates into CASRSVGQETQYF.